This record looks at one TCR beta chain sequence and its context. This entry is derived from a study of PD-L1 blockade in urothelial cancer. Only in-frame clones appear in the TCRdb table, and some are missing; sequencing was by immunoSEQ multiplex PCR. The data hold roughly 87,000 clones, with 87% observed a single time. The sample consisted of PBMCs, taken around atezolizumab (anti-PD-L1) treatment. The receptor was derived from a woman between 70 and 85 years old with urothelial cancer.

For the CDR3, the DNA is TGTGCCAGCAGCTTAGGAAATAGCGGGGGGGCTACTAGCACAGATACGCAGTATTTT. This codes for CASSLGNSGGATSTDTQYF. The V call is TRBV7-8, the J call TRBJ2-3, with 11 bases fitting TRBD2. CDR3 length: 19 residues. V gave up 1 base and J gave up 0 bases; unmatched junction bases: 9. Germline loops: CDR1 SGHVS, CDR2 FQNEAQ.